This TCR beta chain is from a study of CXCR3-negative and CXCR3-positive naive CD8 T cells. Study-level background: Summed over all libraries, TRB reads came to roughly 150 million, with about 1.5 +/- 0.3 million per library. The study, taken as a whole, reports: Naive subsets had comparable surface CD5, so TRB CDR3 properties gauged TCR strength. Both naive subsets, CXCR3-negative and CXCR3-positive, displayed similar TRBV-TRBJ usage, unlike memory cells. Against CXCR3-negative naive cells, CXCR3-positive naive cells showed more hydrophobic TRB CDR3s. High diversity, comparable across both naive subsets, contrasted with much lower diversity in memory CD8+ cells.

Each TRB cDNA library was prepared by 5' RACE (with UMI labels). TCRdb reanalyzed the 5' RACE reads and collapses them to one entry per CDR3 protein, without DNA. This sample's table has some 85,000 distinct CDR3 sequences. Germline-derived CDR1 and CDR2 are SGHTA and FQGTGA. The CDR3 covers 16 residues. Turning to this clonotype: Its antigen is unidentified.

Material for sequencing was naive CXCR3+ CD8+ T cells from blood. Subset given: CD45RO-CCR7+CD27+CD95- naive CD8+ T cells expressing CXCR3 (TNR3+). The TCR comes from a human donor in good health. Some clones in this sample may be carry-over from other donors' samples. The gene calls are TRBV7-3 and TRBJ1-1; TCRdb designates TRBD1, a call that cannot be tested without DNA. This CDR3 is CASSSQRTGGRTEAFF. Full variable domain (missing parts from reference TRBV7-3 and TRBJ1-1): GAGVSQTPSNKVTEKGKYVELRCDPISGHTALYWYRQSLGQGPEFLIYFQGTGAADDSGLPNDRFFAVRPEGSVSTLKIQRTERGDSAVYLCASSSQRTGGRTEAFFGQGTRLTVV.